The rows below give T cell receptor beta chains drawn from one sample of a study of response to subunit inactivated influenza vaccine. In TCRdb, the RT-PCR reads were re-called with MiXCR into one record per CDR3 protein. Seen here are hundreds of thousands of distinct CDR3 sequences, around 13% observed once, and the top ten hold 7.5% to 9%. The source was PBMCs from blood, collected 14 days before vaccination. The origin of the receptors is a man between 50 and 59 years old who received an inactivated influenza vaccine. Each CDR3 is given with its conserved first and last residue. The order of the fields is clone size, V gene, D gene, CDR3 length, J gene, CDR3 DNA, CDR3 protein. D genes are given only for firm matches. Clone sizes are given selectively: once, few, many, or a class where the clone is expanded.

-	TRBV4-3	-	12	TRBJ2-7	TGCGCCAGCAGCCAAGTGAAGTCAGCACTGGGCTTC	CASSQVKSALGF
many	TRBV27	-	14	TRBJ2-7	TGTGCCAGCAGTATTCTCGCCGGGGGAGGCGAGCAGTACTTC	CASSILAGGGEQYF
-	TRBV7-8	TRBD2	18	TRBJ2-1	TGTGCCAGCAGCCCACTTCCGGGACTAGCGGGGGGGCGGGGTGAGCAGTTCTTC	CASSPLPGLAGGRGEQFF
-	TRBV5-5	-	18	TRBJ2-3	TGTGCCAGCAGCTTGGTACCGGGAAAAGCAGGGGGCACAGATACGCAGTATTTT	CASSLVPGKAGGTDTQYF
-	TRBV20-1	TRBD2	14	TRBJ2-1	TGCAGTGCTGTAGCGGGGGGGGCCTACAATGAGCAGTTCTTC	CSAVAGGAYNEQFF
many	TRBV2	TRBD1	15	TRBJ2-1	TGTGCCAGCCGCCTTCAAGGGACAGGGGACAATGAGCAGTTCTTC	CASRLQGTGDNEQFF
many	TRBV11-2	-	15	TRBJ2-2	TGTGCCAGCAGCTTAGGGTTACGAGGCACCGGGGAGCTGTTTTTT	CASSLGLRGTGELFF
-	TRBV4-2	-	14	TRBJ2-5	TGTGCCAGCAGCCAAATTAGCGGTGAGAAGACCCAGTACTTC	CASSQISGEKTQYF
-	TRBV29-1	TRBD1	14	TRBJ1-6	TGCAGCGCACAAACAGGGGCCTTTAATTCACCCCTCCACTTT	CSAQTGAFNSPLHF
-	TRBV11-2	TRBD1	18	TRBJ2-4	TGTGCCAGCAGCTTAGATGGGACAGGGACGGGGTCCAAAAACATTCAGTACTTC	CASSLDGTGTGSKNIQYF
-	TRBV28	-	16	TRBJ2-1	TGTGCCAGCAGGCTACCGTCGACTATTCCCTACAATGAGCAGTTCTTC	CASRLPSTIPYNEQFF
-	TRBV28	-	13	TRBJ1-2	TGTGCCAGCAGGGGGACGGCGAACTATGGCTACACCTTC	CASRGTANYGYTF
-	TRBV7-2	-	13	TRBJ2-1	TGTGCCAGCACCCCTCTCGCGCGCCATGAGCAGTTCTTC	CASTPLARHEQFF
-	TRBV25-1	-	12	TRBJ1-6	TGTGCCAGCAGTGGGGGCGGGTCACCCCTCCACTTT	CASSGGGSPLHF
many	TRBV28	-	14	TRBJ1-3	TGTGCCAGCAGTTTACCAGGGAGAGGAAACACCATATATTTT	CASSLPGRGNTIYF
few	TRBV20-1	-	13	TRBJ2-7	TGCAGTGCCCTCGGGACTGATGGCTACGAGCAGTACTTC	CSALGTDGYEQYF
-	TRBV4-2	TRBD2	17	TRBJ2-7	TGTGCCAGCAGCCAAGAAATCGGGAGGGTGTTCGGCTACGAGCAGTACTTC	CASSQEIGRVFGYEQYF
-	TRBV20-1	TRBD1	14	TRBJ1-5	TGCAGTGCTAGGAGGCAGGGGGTAGGTCAGCCCCAGCATTTT	CSARRQGVGQPQHF
-	TRBV28	-	15	TRBJ2-1	TGTGCCAGCACCCCCGGGACTCCAATTTACAATGAGCAGTTCTTC	CASTPGTPIYNEQFF
-	TRBV6-1	-	15	TRBJ2-1	TGTGCCAGCAGCATACTTTCCGGGTTCTACAATGAGCAGTTCTTC	CASSILSGFYNEQFF
-	TRBV6-1	TRBD1	14	TRBJ2-4	TGTGCCAGCAGTCCCCAGACAGGGGGGGCCATTCAGTACTTC	CASSPQTGGAIQYF
few	TRBV3-1	-	13	TRBJ1-1	TGTGCCAGCAGCCAAGTACGACAAGGTAGGACTTTCTTT	CASSQVRQGRTFF
few	TRBV5-1	-	13	TRBJ2-2	TGCGCCAGCAGCAAAGACAGCCCCGGGGAGCTGTTTTTT	CASSKDSPGELFF
-	TRBV10-3	TRBD2	17	TRBJ2-7	TGTGCCATCAGTGAGTGGGCTAGCGGGAGAGAGGGGTACGAGCAGTACTTC	CAISEWASGREGYEQYF
-	TRBV7-9	-	16	TRBJ1-3	TGTGCCTGCATCCCGTTAGATGGCTTCTCTGGAAACACCATATATTTT	CACIPLDGFSGNTIYF
few	TRBV11-3	-	14	TRBJ1-3	TGTGCCACTCACAGGGAATCGGTTGGAAACACCATATATTTT	CATHRESVGNTIYF
few	TRBV6-2/TRBV6-3	TRBD1	16	TRBJ1-1	TGTGCCAGCAGTACGCGACAGGGTTTCGGTAACACTGAAGCTTTCTTT	CASSTRQGFGNTEAFF
-	TRBV5-1	TRBD2	13	TRBJ2-5	TGCGCCACTACAGCGGGGGAGTCGGAGACCCAGTACTTC	CATTAGESETQYF